This TCR beta chain stems from a study of spatial heterogeneity in lung cancer (dated by TCRdb to the late 2010s). Study-level background: Beta-chain transcripts were consistently detected in greater numbers than alpha-chain transcripts, which likely reflected higher beta-chain transcript abundance. In tumor regions, TCR transcript counts showed a strong correlation with a T cell transcriptional module score derived from matched bulk RNA-seq. In the raw uncorrected reads, each unique combination of TCR and UMI appeared more than ten times on average. The study quantitatively compared TCR alpha and beta repertoires across multiple tumor regions, matched nontumor lung and blood in non-small cell lung cancer. Nonsynonymous mutation counts, determined by whole-exome sequencing of tumor tissue, were related to features of the TCR repertoire. Both alpha and beta chains were TCR-sequenced in approximately 200 tumor regions, approximately 64 matched nontumor lung samples and around 54 PBMC samples obtained at surgery.

The paper as a whole reports these results and caveats: Estimated TCR-seq coverage of tumor T cells was only around 7% for alpha chains and about 14% for beta chains. Counts of ubiquitous and regional expanded TCRs were found to correlate with counts of ubiquitous and regional nonsynonymous mutations, respectively. The number of expanded intratumoral alpha and beta TCRs correlated with the tumor nonsynonymous mutation count. Additional single-cell paired TCR alpha and beta sequencing was considered necessary to confirm, at a functional level, the hypothesis that regional TCRs recognize regional mutations.

The CDR3 holds 14 amino acids from the cysteine to the phenylalanine. Only the CDR3 part of the read is kept: 42 bases, read in frame from the first base. CDR1 SGDLS and CDR2 YYNGEE were looked up in the germline V gene. V loses 3 bases at its end and J loses 1 base; junction bases beyond the gene matches: 2. The library was obtained by 5' RACE. TCRdb shows the sequencer as NextSeq 500. To allow correction of PCR and sequencing errors, the TCR library protocol tagged every TCR cDNA molecule with a unique molecular identifier. The original pipeline was this. TCR identification, UMI-based error correction and CDR3 extraction were all carried out with Decombinator tools. Expanded TCRs were defined as those above a frequency of 2 per 1,000, corresponding to the top 1% of the tumor frequency distribution. Expanded tumor TCRs statistically deemed absent (corrected P<0.05) from at least one tumor region were classed as regional, and all other expanded tumor TCRs were classed as ubiquitous. Renyi diversity was calculated using the R vegan package after each repertoire was subsampled 100 times to 5,000 TCRs. CDR3 similarity networks were built from amino acid triplet string-kernel similarity, with CDR3s being connected when pairwise similarity was above 0.82. TCRdb reran the public reads through fastp at Q25 and MiXCR, keeping productive beta chains. Rows are unified per CDR3 protein, each entry keeping the most common DNA and genes. TCRdb's processing, not the authors' own work, is the source of the V and J calls. Here the sample has 5,700 or so distinct CDR3 sequences; 20% to 30% occur a single time. Around 25% of the sample is taken by the ten largest.

The time point label, as the study defines it: sample taken at primary tumor resection. The donors were some 72 patients from the lung TRACERx cohort who had early-stage, untreated non-small cell lung cancer. For TCR sequencing, whole RNA was extracted from tumor and nontumor lung tissue, or from cryopreserved PBMC samples, and no cell sorting was done. Only patients for whom sufficient RNA was available from at least two tumor regions were selected for TCR sequencing. A lung pathologist reviewed the tumor and adjacent nontumor lung specimens before the specimens were selected. A note on this clonotype: Its recognized antigen is unknown. Base qualities were left out, and no much larger clone turns up one base away.

This receptor was taken from a male donor with early-stage non-small cell lung cancer. The chain is encoded by TRBV9 joined to TRBJ2-3; TRBD1 matches 7 bases in the middle. The sample in question was lung tumor tissue, obtained at surgery. In nucleotide form, the sequence is TGTGCCAGCAGCGCCGACAGGGGCACAGATACGCAGTATTTT. This translates into CASSADRGTDTQYF.